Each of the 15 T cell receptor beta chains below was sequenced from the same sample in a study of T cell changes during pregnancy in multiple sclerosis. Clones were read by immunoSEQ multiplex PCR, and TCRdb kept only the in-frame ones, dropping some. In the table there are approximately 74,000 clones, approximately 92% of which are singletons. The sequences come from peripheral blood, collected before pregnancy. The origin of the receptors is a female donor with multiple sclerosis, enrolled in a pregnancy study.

The CDR3 DNA is TGCGCCAGCAGCCAAGGAGACAGGGGCCTGTCCACAGATACGCAGTATTTT. Protein: CASSQGDRGLSTDTQYF. J is TRBJ2-3 and V is TRBV4-3, with 8 bases that match TRBD1. V trimming: 1 base; J trimming: 2 bases; junction bases outside the gene matches: 8. Germline values: CDR1 LGHNA, CDR2 YSLEER. CDR3 size: 17 residues.

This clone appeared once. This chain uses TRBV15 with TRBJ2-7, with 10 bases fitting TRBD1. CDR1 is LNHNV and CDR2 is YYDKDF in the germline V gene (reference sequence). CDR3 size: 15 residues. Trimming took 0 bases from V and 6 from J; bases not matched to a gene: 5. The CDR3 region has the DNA TGTGCCACCAGCAGAGATCAGGGGACAGGGGTCGAGCAGTACTTC. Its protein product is CATSRDQGTGVEQYF.

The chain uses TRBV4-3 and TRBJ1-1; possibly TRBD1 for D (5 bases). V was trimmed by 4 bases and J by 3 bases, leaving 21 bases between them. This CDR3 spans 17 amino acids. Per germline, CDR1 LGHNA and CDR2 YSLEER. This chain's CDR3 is CASSPQAAGGADTEAFF. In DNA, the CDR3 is TGCGCCAGCAGCCCTCAAGCTGCGGGGGGAGCGGACACTGAAGCTTTCTTT.

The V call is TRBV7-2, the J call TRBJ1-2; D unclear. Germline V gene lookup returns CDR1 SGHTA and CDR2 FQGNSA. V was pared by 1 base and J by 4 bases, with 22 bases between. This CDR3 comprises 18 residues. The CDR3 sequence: CASSLGPLGNSQSYGYTF. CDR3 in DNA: TGTGCCAGCAGCTTAGGTCCACTAGGGAATTCCCAGAGCTATGGCTACACCTTC.

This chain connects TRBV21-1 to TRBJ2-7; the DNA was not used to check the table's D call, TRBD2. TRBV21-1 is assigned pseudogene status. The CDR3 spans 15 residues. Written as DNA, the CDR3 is TGTGCCAGCAGCAAGAGGACGGGAGGGCCGAGCGAGCAGTACTTC. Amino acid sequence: CASSKRTGGPSEQYF.

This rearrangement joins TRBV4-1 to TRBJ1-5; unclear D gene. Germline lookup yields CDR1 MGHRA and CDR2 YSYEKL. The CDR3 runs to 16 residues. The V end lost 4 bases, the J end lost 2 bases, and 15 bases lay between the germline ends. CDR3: CASSRSIYGGNQPQHF. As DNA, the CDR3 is TGCGCCAGCAGCCGTTCGATCTACGGGGGCAATCAGCCCCAGCATTTT.

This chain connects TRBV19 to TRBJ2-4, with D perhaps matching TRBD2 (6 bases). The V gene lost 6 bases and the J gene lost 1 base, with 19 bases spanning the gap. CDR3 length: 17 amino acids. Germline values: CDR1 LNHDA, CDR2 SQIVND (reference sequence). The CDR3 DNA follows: TGTGCCAGTAGCCCCGGGAGCAGACTTAGCGCCAAAAACATTCAGTACTTC. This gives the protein CASSPGSRLSAKNIQYF.

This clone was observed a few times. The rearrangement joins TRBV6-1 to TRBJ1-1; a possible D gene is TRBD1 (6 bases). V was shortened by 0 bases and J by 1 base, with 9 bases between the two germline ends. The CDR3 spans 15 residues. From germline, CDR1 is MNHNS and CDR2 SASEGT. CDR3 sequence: CASSEAPGANTEAFF. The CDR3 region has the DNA TGTGCCAGCAGTGAAGCGCCAGGGGCGAACACTGAAGCTTTCTTT.

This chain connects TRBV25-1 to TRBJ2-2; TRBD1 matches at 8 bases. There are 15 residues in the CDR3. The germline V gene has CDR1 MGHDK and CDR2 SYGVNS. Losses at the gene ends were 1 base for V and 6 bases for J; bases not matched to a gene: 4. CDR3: CASSESRTGSGELFF. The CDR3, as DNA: TGTGCCAGCAGTGAATCTCGGACAGGGTCCGGGGAGCTGTTTTTT.

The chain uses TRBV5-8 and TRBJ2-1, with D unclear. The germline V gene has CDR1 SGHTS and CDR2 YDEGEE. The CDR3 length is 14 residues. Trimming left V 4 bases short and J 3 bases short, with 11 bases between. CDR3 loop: CASSIGEDYNEQFF. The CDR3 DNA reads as TGTGCCAGCAGCATTGGAGAGGACTACAATGAGCAGTTCTTC.

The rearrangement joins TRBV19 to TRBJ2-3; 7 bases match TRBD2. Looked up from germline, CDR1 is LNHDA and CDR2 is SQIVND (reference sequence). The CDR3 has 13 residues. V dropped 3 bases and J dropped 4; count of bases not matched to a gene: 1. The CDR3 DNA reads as TGTGCCAGTAGTATCCGGGAGGCAGATACGCAGTATTTT. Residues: CASSIREADTQYF. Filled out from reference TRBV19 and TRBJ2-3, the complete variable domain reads DGGITQSPKYLFRKEGQNVTLSCEQNLNHDAMYWYRQDPGQGLRLIYYSQIVNDFQKGDIAEGYSVSREKKESFPLTVTSAQKNPTAFYLCASSIREADTQYFGPGTRLTVL.

The CDR3 DNA sequence: TGTGCCTGGACCGCACCGGGAGGGACCAATCAGCCCCAGCATTTT. Amino acid sequence: CAWTAPGGTNQPQHF. The chain combines TRBV30 with TRBJ1-5; D is possibly TRBD1 (5 bases). With 4 bases removed from V and 3 bases from J, the gap between germline ends came to 16 bases. The CDR3 runs to 15 residues. Germline CDR1 is GTSNPN and CDR2 is SVGIG (reference sequence).

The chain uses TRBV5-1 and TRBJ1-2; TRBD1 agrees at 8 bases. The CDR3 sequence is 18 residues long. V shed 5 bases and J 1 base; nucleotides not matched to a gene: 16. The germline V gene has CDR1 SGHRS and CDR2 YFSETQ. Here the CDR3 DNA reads TGCGCCAGCAGAGTTACGGGACAGGAGGGTTACTTTAACTATGGCTACACCTTC. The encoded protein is CASRVTGQEGYFNYGYTF.

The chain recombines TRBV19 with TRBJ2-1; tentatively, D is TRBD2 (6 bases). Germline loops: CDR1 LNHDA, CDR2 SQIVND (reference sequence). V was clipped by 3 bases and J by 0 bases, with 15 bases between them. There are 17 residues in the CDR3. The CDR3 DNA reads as TGTGCCAGTAGTATGGTCTCGCGGGGTAGCTCCTACAATGAGCAGTTCTTC. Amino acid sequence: CASSMVSRGSSYNEQFF.

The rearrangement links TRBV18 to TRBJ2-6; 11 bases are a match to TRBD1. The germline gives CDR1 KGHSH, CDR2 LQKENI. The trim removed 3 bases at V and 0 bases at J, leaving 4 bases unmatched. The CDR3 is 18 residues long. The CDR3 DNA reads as TGTGCCAGCTCACCTTCGGGGACAGGGGGCTCTGGGGCCAACGTCCTGACTTTC. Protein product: CASSPSGTGGSGANVLTF.